The 25 T cell receptor beta chains reported below all come from one sample, sequenced in a study of cytomegalovirus exposure and HLA in healthy donors. PCR was performed using 60 Vbeta and 13 Jbeta primers. The assay was immunoSEQ multiplex PCR, and TCRdb's table has in-frame clones only and misses some. Found here are 250,000 to 350,000 clones, roughly 85% of them singletons; the top ten hold around 4%. The source material was PBMCs. The source of these receptors is a man aged 35 to 55 in good health and CMV-seropositive.

The chain carries TRBV28 and TRBJ1-5; TRBD1 matches at 10 bases. The V gene's germline CDR1 is MDHEN and CDR2 SYDVKM. V was clipped by 6 bases and J by 5 bases; unmatched bases: 7. The CDR3 sequence is 15 residues long. The CDR3 DNA reads as TGTGCCAGCAGCCCTGACAGGGGGCGGGATCAGCCCCAGCATTTT. It specifies CASSPDRGRDQPQHF. The whole variable domain, remainder taken from reference TRBV28 and TRBJ1-5, is DVKVTQSSRYLVKRTGEKVFLECVQDMDHENMFWYRQDPGLGLRLIYFSYDVKMKEKGDIPEGYSVSREKKERFSLILESASTNQTSMYLCASSPDRGRDQPQHFGDGTRLSIL.

The chain joins TRBV7-3 to TRBJ2-1, with 7 bases fitting TRBD2. Trimming cost V 2 bases and J 3 bases; bases outside gene matches: 4. Germline V CDR1 and CDR2: SGHTA, FQGTGA. This CDR3 is 15 amino acids long. This CDR3 is CASSLLADFYNEQFF. The CDR3 nucleotides read TGTGCCAGCAGCTTACTAGCGGACTTCTACAATGAGCAGTTCTTC.

This clone was detected a few times. The chain has TRBV9 and TRBJ1-1; D call uncertain. Germline V gene sequence: CDR1 SGDLS, CDR2 YYNGEE. The germline V and J ends were trimmed by 0 bases and 2 bases, with 11 bases remaining between them. The CDR3 runs to 15 residues. This chain's CDR3 is CASSVDGGSNTEAFF. CDR3 DNA sequence: TGTGCCAGCAGCGTAGATGGAGGTAGTAACACTGAAGCTTTCTTT.

The V and J genes are TRBV6-5 and TRBJ2-7; perhaps TRBD1 as D (6 bases). The germline V gene encodes CDR1 MNHEY and CDR2 SVGAGI. V gave up 0 bases and J gave up 4 bases, with 16 bases separating them. CDR3 length: 16 amino acids. CDR3: CASSYSRTGQGYEQYF. The DNA for the CDR3 is TGTGCCAGCAGTTACTCCCGAACAGGGCAGGGATACGAGCAGTACTTC.

The chain employs TRBV27 and TRBJ2-7; D perhaps matches TRBD1 (5 bases). V was trimmed by 3 bases and J by 4 bases, leaving 10 bases between them. This CDR3 is built from 13 residues. Germline V gene lookup returns CDR1 MNHEY and CDR2 SMNVEV (reference sequence). The CDR3 reads CASSLTDRYEQYF. The CDR3 DNA is TGTGCCAGCAGTTTGACAGACAGATACGAGCAGTACTTC.

This clone was seen just once. The J gene is TRBJ2-5, the V gene TRBV28, with TRBD1 as a possible D gene (6 bases). From germline, CDR1 is MDHEN and CDR2 SYDVKM. V lost 6 bases, J lost 2 bases, and 10 bases lay in between. The CDR3 runs 13 residues. CDR3 coding DNA: TGTGCCAGCAGCCGGACAGTACAAGAGACCCAGTACTTC. It yields the protein CASSRTVQETQYF.

V and J are TRBV7-6 and TRBJ2-3; a weak D match, TRBD1 (6 bases). V lost 6 bases, J lost 3 bases, and 16 bases lay in between. Germline V gene sequence: CDR1 SGHVS, CDR2 FNYEAQ. CDR3 length: 15 amino acids. The CDR3 sequence: CASSQQGSWTDTQYF. Written as DNA, the CDR3 is TGTGCCAGCAGTCAACAGGGCTCGTGGACAGATACGCAGTATTTT. The variable domain in full, with the rest retrieved from reference TRBV7-6 and TRBJ2-3, is GAGVSQSPRYKVTKRGQDVALRCDPISGHVSLYWYRQALGQGPEFLTYFNYEAQQDKSGLPNDRFSAERPEGSISTLTIQRTEQRDSAMYRCASSQQGSWTDTQYFGPGTRLTVL.

The chain recombines TRBV5-4 with TRBJ1-6, with D possibly TRBD1 on 6 matching bases. Trimming left V 4 bases short and J 7 bases short, with 15 bases between. The germline CDR1 and CDR2 sequences are SGHNT and YYREEE (reference sequence). The CDR3 runs to 15 residues. The CDR3 DNA is TGTGCCAGCAGCGGCAGGGGCATGTTGAATTCACCCCTCCACTTT. This sequence encodes CASSGRGMLNSPLHF.

V and J are TRBV19 and TRBJ1-2; D possibly corresponds to TRBD1 (5 bases). The CDR3 sequence is 14 residues long. Germline V gives CDR1 LNHDA, CDR2 SQIVND (reference sequence). V was cut by 2 bases and J by 8 bases, with 15 bases left in between. The CDR3 spells CASSIPPDKAGYTF. Here the CDR3 DNA reads TGTGCCAGTAGTATACCCCCGGACAAAGCGGGCTACACCTTC.

The chain recombines TRBV28 with TRBJ2-1; TRBD2 matches 9 bases. The junction had 6 bases not matched to a gene; V was cut back by 1 base and J by 8 bases. This CDR3 spans 15 amino acids. Per the germline V gene, CDR1 is MDHEN and CDR2 is SYDVKM. The CDR3 bases are TGTGCCAGCAGTTTATCGGCGGGAGGGTACGATGAGCAGTTCTTC. Translated, it gives CASSLSAGGYDEQFF.

This chain connects TRBV7-9 to TRBJ2-7; possibly TRBD1 for D (6 bases). The germline CDR1 and CDR2 sequences are SEHNR and FQNEAQ (reference sequence). V was cut by 5 bases and J by 3 bases, with 17 bases left in between. The CDR3 is 15 amino acids. CDR3 residues: CASSPRGPVGYEQYF. CDR3 bases: TGTGCCAGCAGCCCCAGGGGCCCCGTTGGCTACGAGCAGTACTTC.

V gene TRBV25-1 combines with J gene TRBJ2-7; TRBD1 agrees at 7 bases. J gave up 2 bases and V 4 bases, and 17 bases lay outside the gene matches. Germline V CDR1 and CDR2: MGHDK, SYGVNS. This CDR3 is built from 18 residues. This CDR3 is CASSAPNRGPSYTYEQYF. The CDR3 DNA sequence: TGTGCCAGCAGTGCGCCGAACAGGGGACCCAGTTATACCTACGAGCAGTACTTC.

The DNA for the CDR3 is TGTGCCTGGAGTCAGGGTGTTGGTCACTATGAGCAGTTCTTC. It is translated as CAWSQGVGHYEQFF. The chain has TRBV30 and TRBJ2-1, with a tentative D call TRBD1 (5 bases). V was trimmed by 2 bases and J by 8 bases, leaving 16 bases between them. From germline, CDR1 is GTSNPN and CDR2 SVGIG (reference sequence). The CDR3 extends over 14 amino acids.

The chain combines TRBV10-3 with TRBJ1-5; 8 positions match TRBD1. V lost 6 bases to trimming and J lost 5 bases; unmatched junction nucleotides: 3. CDR1 is ENHRY, CDR2 SYGVKD, per germline. This CDR3 has 13 residues. CDR3 coding DNA: TGTGCCATCAGCCCACAGGGGGATCAGCCCCAGCATTTT. Translating it yields CAISPQGDQPQHF.

This clone was found once. The sample carries other DNA sequences with the same CDR3. The chain has TRBV9 and TRBJ2-1, with TRBD2 matching over 9 bases. With V trimmed by 0 bases and J by 2 bases, 0 bases remained unmatched. The CDR3 has 15 residues. Germline assignment: CDR1 SGDLS and CDR2 YYNGEE. Written as DNA, the CDR3 is TGTGCCAGCAGCGTAGCTAGCGGGGCCTACAATGAGCAGTTCTTC. It encodes CASSVASGAYNEQFF.

The chain has TRBV11-2 and TRBJ2-7; tentative D call: TRBD2 (6 bases). The germline gives CDR1 SGHAT, CDR2 FQNNGV. This CDR3 region has 16 residues. The germline V and J ends were trimmed by 5 bases and 0 bases, with 17 bases remaining between them. CDR3 residues: CASSPWGREISYEQYF. The CDR3 DNA is TGTGCCAGCAGCCCTTGGGGCCGGGAGATCTCCTACGAGCAGTACTTC.

The chain has TRBV27 and TRBJ2-7; the match to TRBD2 covers 10 bases. The J segment lost 6 bases and the V segment lost 5 bases, leaving 7 bases of the junction unmatched. The CDR3 length is 14 residues. Germline assignment: CDR1 MNHEY and CDR2 SMNVEV (reference sequence). The CDR3: CASSTGTSASEQYF. The CDR3 DNA sequence: TGTGCCAGCAGTACCGGGACTAGCGCAAGCGAGCAGTACTTC.

The chain carries TRBV11-3 and TRBJ1-1; D remains unclear. There are 15 residues in the CDR3. V lost 1 base and J 6 bases, leaving 15 bases between the germline ends. The germline V gene has CDR1 SGHNT and CDR2 YENEEA. The CDR3 region is CASSLGGSQDAEAFF. In DNA, the CDR3 is TGTGCCAGCAGCTTAGGAGGGAGTCAGGACGCTGAAGCTTTCTTT.

This sequence joins TRBV2 and TRBJ1-2; TRBD1 is a possible D gene (6 bases). The CDR3 loop spans 16 amino acids. CDR1 and CDR2 (germline): SNHLY, FYNNEI. The ends were cut back, 7 bases at V and 0 bases at J, with 18 bases in the middle. CDR3 sequence: CASILTGATSNYGYTF. The CDR3 coding sequence is TGTGCCAGCATTTTGACAGGCGCTACCTCTAACTATGGCTACACCTTC.

The genes are TRBV11-2 and TRBJ2-7; D is possibly TRBD1 (5 bases). Germline CDR1 is SGHAT and CDR2 is FQNNGV. Between the trimmed V and J ends, which lost 0 bases and 2 bases, there was a span of 5 bases. The CDR3 runs 13 residues. CDR3 coding DNA: TGTGCCAGCAGCTTAGAACAGGCCTACGAGCAGTACTTC. Protein product: CASSLEQAYEQYF.

The chain has TRBV11-2 and TRBJ2-2; the match to TRBD2 covers 8 bases. This CDR3 region has 17 residues. The ends lost 5 bases at V and 0 bases at J; junction bases unmatched: 8. CDR1 and CDR2 from the germline V gene are SGHAT and FQNNGV. The CDR3 reads CASSALRSGTNTGELFF. CDR3 in DNA: TGTGCCAGCAGCGCCTTACGTAGCGGGACGAACACCGGGGAGCTGTTTTTT. The full variable domain, in which reference TRBV11-2 and TRBJ2-2 provide the parts outside the CDR3, is EAGVAQSPRYKIIEKRQSVAFWCNPISGHATLYWYQQILGQGPKLLIQFQNNGVVDDSQLPKDRFSAERLKGVDSTLKIQPAKLEDSAVYLCASSALRSGTNTGELFFGEGSRLTVL.

The V and J genes are TRBV13 and TRBJ2-1; tentative D call: TRBD2 (6 bases). Trimming shortened V by 2 bases and J by 8 bases, and 13 bases separated the two germline ends. Germline CDR1 PRHDT, CDR2 FYEKMQ (reference sequence). The CDR3 totals 14 residues. This chain's CDR3 is CASSLRGGMDEQFF. In DNA form, the CDR3 reads TGTGCCAGCAGCTTAAGGGGCGGGATGGATGAGCAGTTCTTC.

The chain combines TRBV7-9 with TRBJ1-1; TRBD1 is a possible D gene (5 bases). V lost 5 bases to trimming and J lost 0 bases, with 19 bases between them. Germline loops: CDR1 SEHNR, CDR2 FQNEAQ (reference sequence). The CDR3 runs 17 residues. This CDR3 is CASSMSPGNNMNTEAFF. The CDR3 coding sequence is TGTGCCAGCAGCATGTCTCCAGGGAATAACATGAACACTGAAGCTTTCTTT.

The genes are TRBV27 and TRBJ2-1, with 9 bases aligning to TRBD2. Germline values: CDR1 MNHEY, CDR2 SMNVEV (reference sequence). The length of the CDR3 is 13 residues. The J segment lost 9 bases and the V segment lost 7 bases, leaving 7 bases of the junction unmatched. CDR3 nucleotide sequence: TGTGCCAGCAACCCTAGCGGGATTTCTGAGCAGTTCTTC. Translated: CASNPSGISEQFF.

This rearrangement joins TRBV28 to TRBJ2-7, with a tentative D call TRBD2 (6 bases). Germline lookup yields CDR1 MDHEN and CDR2 SYDVKM. This CDR3 spans 12 amino acids. V dropped 8 bases and J dropped 7 bases, with 15 bases sitting between them. The CDR3 sequence is CASRRDFREQYF. The CDR3 DNA reads as TGTGCCAGCCGACGGGACTTTCGGGAGCAGTACTTC.